What follows describes a single TCR beta chain. Libraries were prepared by immunoSEQ multiplex PCR; TCRdb keeps only in-frame clonotypes and omits some of them. This table has 95,000 to 100,000 clones, around 90% appearing once. The data were taken from a study of T cell changes during pregnancy in multiple sclerosis. Trimming removed 1 base at V and 6 bases at J, with 16 bases between. Looked up from germline, CDR1 is MNHEY and CDR2 is SVGAGI. The CDR3 loop spans 16 amino acids. This sample comprised peripheral blood, obtained in the second trimester of pregnancy. This chain links TRBV6-5 with TRBJ2-1; perhaps TRBD2 as D (6 bases). The sequence was obtained from a female donor with multiple sclerosis, enrolled in a pregnancy study. In DNA form, the CDR3 reads TGTGCCAGCAGTTACTGGAGCGGAGGGGTGGGCAATGAGCAGTTCTTC. It encodes CASSYWSGGVGNEQFF.